These T cell receptor beta chains were read from a single sample in a study of CD8 T cells in Susac syndrome. TCRdb recomputed calls from the immunoSEQ multiplex PCR reads with MiXCR, one row per CDR3 protein. Of some 100,000 distinct CDR3 sequences in the sample, about 95% were seen once. Sequences were obtained from CD8+ T cells from PBMCs. These receptors came from a human donor with Susac syndrome. Each CDR3 is given with its conserved first and last residue. The D gene is left open where the match is weak. Part of the rows lack a size; the others show once, few, many or a class for expanded clones.

size	V	D	J	DNA	CDR3
.	TRBV14	.	TRBJ2-2	TGTGCCAGCAGCCCCCTGGGGCCCGGGGAGCTGTTTTTT	CASSPLGPGELFF
.	TRBV19	.	TRBJ2-7	TGTGCCAGTAGTATAGTCGGGCCCCCCACTCTCTACGAGCAGTACTTC	CASSIVGPPTLYEQYF
.	TRBV4-1	TRBD1	TRBJ1-1	TGCGCCAGCAGCCAAACTGACAGGGAGAGGTTTCAAGCTTTCTTT	CASSQTDRERFQAFF
.	TRBV29-1	.	TRBJ2-7	TGCAGCGCCTCGGGTCTACTAGGCGTCCACGAGCAGTACTTC	CSASGLLGVHEQYF
.	TRBV12-3/TRBV12-4	TRBD1	TRBJ2-1	TGTGCCAGCAGTCAGGACAGGCCCAATGAGCAGTTCTTC	CASSQDRPNEQFF
.	TRBV5-8	TRBD2	TRBJ2-1	TGTGCCAACAGCTTGGATGTTAGCGGGGGGTTCTCCCAGCGGTTCTTC	CANSLDVSGGFSQRFF
.	TRBV2	.	TRBJ2-1	TGTGCCAGCAGTGATCAAGCGGGTGAGCAGTTCTTC	CASSDQAGEQFF
.	TRBV27	TRBD1	TRBJ2-7	TGTGCCAGCAGTTTAGACGGACAGGGCCTAGGGGAGCAGTACTTC	CASSLDGQGLGEQYF
.	TRBV29-1	.	TRBJ1-1	TGCAGCGCCCTGGGACAGAACACTGAAGCTTTCTTT	CSALGQNTEAFF
.	TRBV29-1	TRBD2	TRBJ2-3	TGCAGCGTTGCCGGGACTAGCGGGGACCCAGATACGCAGTATTTT	CSVAGTSGDPDTQYF
.	TRBV28	TRBD2	TRBJ2-7	TGTGCCAGCAGAAAGACTAGCGGGAGGAACTACGAGCAGTACTTC	CASRKTSGRNYEQYF
.	TRBV5-1	TRBD1	TRBJ1-2	TGCGCCAGCAGCCCAGGATCGACAGGGCTATCTCATGGCTACACCTTC	CASSPGSTGLSHGYTF
.	TRBV15	TRBD1	TRBJ2-7	TGTGCCACCAAGACGGGGACAGGGCCCTACGAGCAGTACTTC	CATKTGTGPYEQYF
once	TRBV4-1	.	TRBJ1-5	TGCGCCAGCAGCCACAGCCATGACAATCAGCCCCAGCATTTT	CASSHSHDNQPQHF
.	TRBV20-1	TRBD2	TRBJ2-1	TGCAGTGCTAGCCACATTTCCGGGACTAGCGGGGCCAGCTCCTACAATGAGCAGTTCTTC	CSASHISGTSGASSYNEQFF
once	TRBV15	.	TRBJ2-3	TGTGCCACCAGCAGAGTGGCCTCGGTCACAGATACGCAGTATTTT	CATSRVASVTDTQYF
.	TRBV4-2	.	TRBJ2-1	TGTGCCAGCAGCCAAGATCGAGGGCTGGGCAATGAGCAGTTCTTC	CASSQDRGLGNEQFF
.	TRBV9	TRBD1	TRBJ2-2	TGTGCCAGCAGCGTAGTCCGCGAGACAGGGGATAACACCGGGGAGCTGTTTTTT	CASSVVRETGDNTGELFF
.	TRBV7-2	TRBD1	TRBJ2-2	TGTGCCAGCAGCTTAGACGGACAGGGGCAGAACACCGGGGAGCTGTTTTTT	CASSLDGQGQNTGELFF
.	TRBV7-6	.	TRBJ1-5	TGTGCCAGCAGCTCTTCCCCTAATCAGCCCCAGCATTTT	CASSSSPNQPQHF
.	TRBV28	TRBD2	TRBJ2-2	TGTGCCAGCAGTTTGGCTAGCGGGAGGGTGGACACCGGGGAGCTGTTTTTT	CASSLASGRVDTGELFF
.	TRBV20-1	.	TRBJ2-7	TGCAGTGCTCCAAACACCGTTAGCTCCTACGAGCAGTACTTC	CSAPNTVSSYEQYF
.	TRBV12-3/TRBV12-4	.	TRBJ2-7	TGTGCCAGCAAAGTGTCCGGGGGCTACTACGAGCAGTACTTC	CASKVSGGYYEQYF
few	TRBV28	.	TRBJ2-1	TGTGCCAGCAGTTTGTGGGGAATCGATGAGCAGTTCTTC	CASSLWGIDEQFF
.	TRBV2	.	TRBJ2-1	TGTGCCAGCAGCGAACGATTGGTGGACAATGAGCAGTTCTTC	CASSERLVDNEQFF
once	TRBV20-1	TRBD1	TRBJ1-5	TGCAGTGCTACCCAGGGGGCGACGGGCAATCAGCCCCAGCATTTT	CSATQGATGNQPQHF
.	TRBV11-2	.	TRBJ2-3	TGTGCCAGCAGCTCCCAGGGTGGGACTGGATTGGATACGCAGTATTTT	CASSSQGGTGLDTQYF